The rows below give T cell receptor beta chains drawn from one sample of a study of response to subunit inactivated influenza vaccine. TCRdb called the RT-PCR reads again in MiXCR, with one record for every CDR3 protein. The sample contains 860,000 or so distinct CDR3 sequences, around 20% of which appear only once. Here the sequenced sample was PBMCs from blood, taken 5 days after vaccination. The receptors were sampled from a man aged 45 to 65 who received an inactivated influenza vaccine. Each CDR3 is given with its conserved first and last residue. D genes are given only for firm matches. The size entry is marked missing in some rows and otherwise reads once, few, many or a size class.

j_call: TRBJ2-3
v_call: TRBV7-9
clone_size: few
cdr3_length: 10
d_call: .
cdr3_nt: TGTGCCAGCAGCCAAAATACGCAGTATTTT
cdr3_aa: CASSQNTQYF

j_call: TRBJ2-7
v_call: TRBV6-2/TRBV6-3
clone_size: .
cdr3_length: 12
d_call: .
cdr3_nt: TGTGCCAGCCGGACAAATACCTACGAGCAGTACTTC
cdr3_aa: CASRTNTYEQYF

j_call: TRBJ2-1
v_call: TRBV12-3/TRBV12-4
clone_size: few
cdr3_length: 12
d_call: TRBD2
cdr3_nt: TGTGCCAGCAGTGGACCGGGGGGGAAGCAGTTCTTC
cdr3_aa: CASSGPGGKQFF

j_call: TRBJ2-1
v_call: TRBV7-8
clone_size: .
cdr3_length: 14
d_call: TRBD1
cdr3_nt: TGTGCCAGCAGCTTTGAGGGGGCTGGCAATGAGCAGTTCTTC
cdr3_aa: CASSFEGAGNEQFF

j_call: TRBJ1-1
v_call: TRBV20-1
clone_size: .
cdr3_length: 14
d_call: .
cdr3_nt: TGCAGTGCTAAAGGCCCATCTCAGAACACTGAAGCTTTCTTT
cdr3_aa: CSAKGPSQNTEAFF

j_call: TRBJ2-3
v_call: TRBV20-1
clone_size: .
cdr3_length: 16
d_call: TRBD2
cdr3_nt: TGCAGTGCCAGAGGGGTAGCGGGAGATCAGTCAGATACGCAGTATTTT
cdr3_aa: CSARGVAGDQSDTQYF

j_call: TRBJ1-1
v_call: TRBV29-1
clone_size: few
cdr3_length: 11
d_call: .
cdr3_nt: TGCAGCGCCGAAGGGTTCCCTGAAGCTTTCTTT
cdr3_aa: CSAEGFPEAFF

j_call: TRBJ1-1
v_call: TRBV5-6
clone_size: .
cdr3_length: 16
d_call: TRBD1
cdr3_nt: TGTGCCAGCAGCTTGGCCCGTGTCAGGGGGCGGTCTGAAGCTTTCTTT
cdr3_aa: CASSLARVRGRSEAFF

j_call: TRBJ2-1
v_call: TRBV20-1
clone_size: .
cdr3_length: 20
d_call: TRBD2
cdr3_nt: TGCAGTGCTAGAGATCGCGATCGGGCGGGAGGGCCCAGCTCCTACAATGAGCAGTTCTTC
cdr3_aa: CSARDRDRAGGPSSYNEQFF

j_call: TRBJ2-6
v_call: TRBV6-1
clone_size: few
cdr3_length: 14
d_call: .
cdr3_nt: TGTGCCAGCAACCGACAGTCTGGGGCCAACGTCCTGACTTTC
cdr3_aa: CASNRQSGANVLTF

j_call: TRBJ1-1
v_call: TRBV18
clone_size: many
cdr3_length: 15
d_call: .
cdr3_nt: TGTGCCAGCTCACCACTTACAGGGTCGTCGACTGAAGCTTTCTTT
cdr3_aa: CASSPLTGSSTEAFF

j_call: TRBJ2-7
v_call: TRBV29-1
clone_size: few
cdr3_length: 11
d_call: .
cdr3_nt: TGCAGCGCCGGGTACTCCTACGAGCAGTACTTC
cdr3_aa: CSAGYSYEQYF

j_call: TRBJ2-3
v_call: TRBV18
clone_size: .
cdr3_length: 15
d_call: TRBD1
cdr3_nt: TGTGCCAGCTCACTAACCGGGACAGGCACAGATACGCAGTATTTT
cdr3_aa: CASSLTGTGTDTQYF

j_call: TRBJ1-6
v_call: TRBV12-3/TRBV12-4
clone_size: .
cdr3_length: 13
d_call: .
cdr3_nt: TGTGCCAGCAGTAGAGACAGGTTTTCACCCCTCCACTTT
cdr3_aa: CASSRDRFSPLHF

j_call: TRBJ2-3
v_call: TRBV3-1
clone_size: .
cdr3_length: 16
d_call: TRBD2
cdr3_nt: TGTGCCAGCAGCCAAACTAGCGGGAGTAGCACAGATACGCAGTATTTT
cdr3_aa: CASSQTSGSSTDTQYF

j_call: TRBJ1-5
v_call: TRBV6-2/TRBV6-3
clone_size: few
cdr3_length: 13
d_call: .
cdr3_nt: TGTGCCAGCAAGACAGGACCCAATCAGCCCCAGCATTTT
cdr3_aa: CASKTGPNQPQHF

j_call: TRBJ1-1
v_call: TRBV4-2
clone_size: few
cdr3_length: 15
d_call: .
cdr3_nt: TGTGCCAGCAGCCAAGGTTTCGGGGAGCGGGCTGAAGCTTTCTTT
cdr3_aa: CASSQGFGERAEAFF

j_call: TRBJ1-1
v_call: TRBV20-1
clone_size: few
cdr3_length: 14
d_call: .
cdr3_nt: TGCAGTGCTAGAGCTGGACATTTGAACACTGAAGCTTTCTTT
cdr3_aa: CSARAGHLNTEAFF

j_call: TRBJ1-1
v_call: TRBV5-1
clone_size: .
cdr3_length: 16
d_call: .
cdr3_nt: TGCGCCAGCAGCTTGGCCAAGGGAGATCCGAACACTGAAGCTTTCTTT
cdr3_aa: CASSLAKGDPNTEAFF

j_call: TRBJ2-7
v_call: TRBV9
clone_size: .
cdr3_length: 14
d_call: TRBD1
cdr3_nt: TGTGCCAGCAACACCGGGACAGCCTCCTACGAGCAGTACTTC
cdr3_aa: CASNTGTASYEQYF

j_call: TRBJ2-1
v_call: TRBV4-3
clone_size: .
cdr3_length: 15
d_call: TRBD2
cdr3_nt: TGCGCCAGCAGCCAAGGCCAGCGGGGTTACAATGAGCAGTTCTTC
cdr3_aa: CASSQGQRGYNEQFF

j_call: TRBJ1-1
v_call: TRBV6-5
clone_size: .
cdr3_length: 11
d_call: .
cdr3_nt: TGTGCCAGCAGCAAATATCCTGAAGCTTTCTTT
cdr3_aa: CASSKYPEAFF

j_call: TRBJ1-5
v_call: TRBV6-2/TRBV6-3
clone_size: few
cdr3_length: 15
d_call: .
cdr3_nt: TGTGCCAGCGGGGCGACAGCGTTTGAGGGACAGCCCCAGCATTTT
cdr3_aa: CASGATAFEGQPQHF

j_call: TRBJ2-3
v_call: TRBV9
clone_size: few
cdr3_length: 16
d_call: TRBD2
cdr3_nt: TGTGCCAGCAGCGCCCCTTCGGGAGGGTTCACAGATACGCAGTATTTT
cdr3_aa: CASSAPSGGFTDTQYF

j_call: TRBJ2-7
v_call: TRBV2
clone_size: .
cdr3_length: 13
d_call: TRBD2
cdr3_nt: TGTGCCAGCAGCTGGGCGGGAGACTACGAGCAGTACTTC
cdr3_aa: CASSWAGDYEQYF

j_call: TRBJ1-1
v_call: TRBV27
clone_size: .
cdr3_length: 15
d_call: .
cdr3_nt: TGTGCCAGCAGTTTTATACCAGAACTGAACACTGAAGCTTTCTTT
cdr3_aa: CASSFIPELNTEAFF

j_call: TRBJ2-1
v_call: TRBV7-2
clone_size: few
cdr3_length: 15
d_call: TRBD2
cdr3_nt: TGTGCCAGCAGCCATTCCGGGACTACCAGAAATGAGCAGTTCTTC
cdr3_aa: CASSHSGTTRNEQFF

j_call: TRBJ2-7
v_call: TRBV15
clone_size: few
cdr3_length: 20
d_call: TRBD1
cdr3_nt: TGTGCCACCAGCAGAGGTCCGGGACAGGGGGTTAGAACCTCCCCTTACGAGCAGTACTTC
cdr3_aa: CATSRGPGQGVRTSPYEQYF

j_call: TRBJ2-7
v_call: TRBV10-3
clone_size: many
cdr3_length: 14
d_call: .
cdr3_nt: TGTGCCATCAGTGACAGGGCGGGTGGCCACGAGCAGTACTTC
cdr3_aa: CAISDRAGGHEQYF

j_call: TRBJ1-3
v_call: TRBV12-3/TRBV12-4
clone_size: .
cdr3_length: 15
d_call: .
cdr3_nt: TGTGCCAGCAGTTTTCCCCTCATCTCTGGAAACACCATATATTTT
cdr3_aa: CASSFPLISGNTIYF

j_call: TRBJ2-1
v_call: TRBV24-1
clone_size: few
cdr3_length: 16
d_call: .
cdr3_nt: TGTGCCACCAGTGATGCCCTGGGGAGCTCCTACAATGAGCAGTTCTTC
cdr3_aa: CATSDALGSSYNEQFF

j_call: TRBJ1-1
v_call: TRBV20-1
clone_size: few
cdr3_length: 12
d_call: TRBD1
cdr3_nt: TGCAGTGCTGGAAGGGGGCGGACTGAAGCTTTCTTT
cdr3_aa: CSAGRGRTEAFF

j_call: TRBJ1-5
v_call: TRBV4-3
clone_size: few
cdr3_length: 15
d_call: .
cdr3_nt: TGCGCCAGCAGCCAAGACGGGGGTATAAATCAGCCCCAGCATTTT
cdr3_aa: CASSQDGGINQPQHF

j_call: TRBJ1-5
v_call: TRBV20-1
clone_size: .
cdr3_length: 14
d_call: TRBD1
cdr3_nt: TGCAGTGCTGGCAGGACAGGGGGCAATCAGCCCCAGCATTTT
cdr3_aa: CSAGRTGGNQPQHF

j_call: TRBJ1-1
v_call: TRBV29-1
clone_size: .
cdr3_length: 12
d_call: .
cdr3_nt: TGCAGCGTTGAACGACCGAACACTGAAGCTTTCTTT
cdr3_aa: CSVERPNTEAFF

j_call: TRBJ1-2
v_call: TRBV11-1
clone_size: few
cdr3_length: 18
d_call: .
cdr3_nt: TGTGCCAGCAGCTTAGTATCATTCCGAAGGACACCTAACTATGGCTACACCTTC
cdr3_aa: CASSLVSFRRTPNYGYTF

j_call: TRBJ2-3
v_call: TRBV20-1
clone_size: few
cdr3_length: 12
d_call: .
cdr3_nt: TGCAGTGCTAGTGGAGGGCCGGGTACGCAGTATTTT
cdr3_aa: CSASGGPGTQYF

j_call: TRBJ2-7
v_call: TRBV7-9
clone_size: .
cdr3_length: 16
d_call: TRBD2
cdr3_nt: TGTGCCAGCAGACGTGCAACTAGCGGGAGCTCCTACGAGCAGTACTTC
cdr3_aa: CASRRATSGSSYEQYF

j_call: TRBJ2-2
v_call: TRBV28
clone_size: many
cdr3_length: 13
d_call: .
cdr3_nt: TGTGCCAGCAGTTTTTTGAGAGGCGGGGAGCTGTTTTTT
cdr3_aa: CASSFLRGGELFF

j_call: TRBJ1-5
v_call: TRBV14
clone_size: .
cdr3_length: 19
d_call: .
cdr3_nt: TGTGCCAGCAGCCAAGTGATTTGGCGGAAACAATATAGCAATCAGCCCCAGCATTTT
cdr3_aa: CASSQVIWRKQYSNQPQHF

j_call: TRBJ2-7
v_call: TRBV4-1
clone_size: .
cdr3_length: 15
d_call: .
cdr3_nt: TGCGCCAGCAGCCAATATGAGGGGATCTTCTACGAGCAGTACTTC
cdr3_aa: CASSQYEGIFYEQYF

j_call: TRBJ2-7
v_call: TRBV6-5
clone_size: .
cdr3_length: 16
d_call: TRBD2
cdr3_nt: TGTGCCAGCAGTTACTCGGGTAGCGGGGGGGCCTACGAGCAGTACTTC
cdr3_aa: CASSYSGSGGAYEQYF

j_call: TRBJ2-2
v_call: TRBV12-3/TRBV12-4
clone_size: many
cdr3_length: 14
d_call: .
cdr3_nt: TGTGCCAGCAGTTCCGGGCCGAACACCGGGGAGCTGTTTTTT
cdr3_aa: CASSSGPNTGELFF

j_call: TRBJ1-2
v_call: TRBV5-1
clone_size: .
cdr3_length: 14
d_call: TRBD1
cdr3_nt: TGCGCCAGCGGCTTGTCTGACAGGGCCTATGGCTACACCTTC
cdr3_aa: CASGLSDRAYGYTF

j_call: TRBJ2-7
v_call: TRBV5-6
clone_size: many
cdr3_length: 15
d_call: .
cdr3_nt: TGTGCCAGCAGCTTCTTTCTTGGGCCCTCCTACGAGCAGTACTTC
cdr3_aa: CASSFFLGPSYEQYF

j_call: TRBJ2-5
v_call: TRBV20-1
clone_size: few
cdr3_length: 15
d_call: .
cdr3_nt: TGCAGTGCTCCTGGGGGTTCGGGCAATCAAGAGACCCAGTACTTC
cdr3_aa: CSAPGGSGNQETQYF

j_call: TRBJ2-7
v_call: TRBV4-1
clone_size: few
cdr3_length: 14
d_call: .
cdr3_nt: TGCGCCAGCAGCCAATCTGACTCCCTCTACGAGCAGTACTTC
cdr3_aa: CASSQSDSLYEQYF

j_call: TRBJ2-7
v_call: TRBV20-1
clone_size: .
cdr3_length: 15
d_call: TRBD1
cdr3_nt: TGCAGTGCTAGAGGAACTCGGGACAGAGCCTACGAGCAGTACTTC
cdr3_aa: CSARGTRDRAYEQYF

j_call: TRBJ2-3
v_call: TRBV5-5
clone_size: .
cdr3_length: 14
d_call: TRBD2
cdr3_nt: TGTGCCAGTATAGCGGGTGTGCACACAGATACGCAGTATTTT
cdr3_aa: CASIAGVHTDTQYF

j_call: TRBJ2-5
v_call: TRBV6-5
clone_size: .
cdr3_length: 14
d_call: .
cdr3_nt: TGTGCCAGCAGTTACACTTCGACAGCAACGGCCCAGTACTTC
cdr3_aa: CASSYTSTATAQYF

j_call: TRBJ2-3
v_call: TRBV10-3
clone_size: few
cdr3_length: 15
d_call: .
cdr3_nt: TGTGCCATCAGTGAGCAGAGGGGGACCACAGATACGCAGTATTTT
cdr3_aa: CAISEQRGTTDTQYF